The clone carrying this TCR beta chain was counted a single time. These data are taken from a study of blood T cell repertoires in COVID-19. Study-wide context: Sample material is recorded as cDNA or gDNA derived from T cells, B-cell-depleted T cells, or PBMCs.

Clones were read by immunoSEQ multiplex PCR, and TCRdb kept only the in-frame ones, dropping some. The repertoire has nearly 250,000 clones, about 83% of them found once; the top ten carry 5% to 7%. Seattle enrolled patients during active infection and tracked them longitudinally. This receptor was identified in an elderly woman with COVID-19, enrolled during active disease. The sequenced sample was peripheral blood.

CDR3 DNA: TGTGCCAGCAGCTCGACGCGGACAGCCTATAATTCACCCCTCCACTTT. As protein: CASSSTRTAYNSPLHF. V usage is TRBV5-6 and J usage is TRBJ1-6, with D maybe TRBD1 (6 bases). CDR3 length equals 16 residues. Germline V lookup: CDR1 SGHDT, CDR2 YYEEEE. V lost 3 bases, J lost 2 bases, and 12 bases lay in between.